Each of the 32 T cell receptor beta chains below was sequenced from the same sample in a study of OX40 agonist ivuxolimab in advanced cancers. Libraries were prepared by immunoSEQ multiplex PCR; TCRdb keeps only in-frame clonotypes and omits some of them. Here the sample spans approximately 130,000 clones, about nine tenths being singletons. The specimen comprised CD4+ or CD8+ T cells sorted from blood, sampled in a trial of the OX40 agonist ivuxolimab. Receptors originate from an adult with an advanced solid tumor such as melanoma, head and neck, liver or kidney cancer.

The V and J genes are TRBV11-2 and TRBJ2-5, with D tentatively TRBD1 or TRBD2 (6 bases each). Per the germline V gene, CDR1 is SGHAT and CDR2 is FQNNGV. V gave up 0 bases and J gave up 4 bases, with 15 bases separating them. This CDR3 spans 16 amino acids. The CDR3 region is CASSLDGGRTVETQYF. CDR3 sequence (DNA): TGTGCCAGCAGCTTAGACGGGGGCAGGACCGTAGAGACCCAGTACTTC.

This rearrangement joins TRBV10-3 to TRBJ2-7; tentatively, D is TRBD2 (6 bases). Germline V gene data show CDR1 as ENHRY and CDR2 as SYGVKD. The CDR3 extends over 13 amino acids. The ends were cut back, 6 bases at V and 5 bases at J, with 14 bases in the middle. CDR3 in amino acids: CAIRIAGGHEQYF. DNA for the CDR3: TGTGCCATCAGGATAGCTGGAGGGCACGAGCAGTACTTC.

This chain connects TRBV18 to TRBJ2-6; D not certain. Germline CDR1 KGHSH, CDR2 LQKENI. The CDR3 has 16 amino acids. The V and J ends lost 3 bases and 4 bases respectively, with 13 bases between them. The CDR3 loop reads CASSPVKGPGANVLTF. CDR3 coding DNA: TGTGCCAGCTCACCGGTGAAGGGCCCAGGGGCCAACGTCCTGACTTTC.

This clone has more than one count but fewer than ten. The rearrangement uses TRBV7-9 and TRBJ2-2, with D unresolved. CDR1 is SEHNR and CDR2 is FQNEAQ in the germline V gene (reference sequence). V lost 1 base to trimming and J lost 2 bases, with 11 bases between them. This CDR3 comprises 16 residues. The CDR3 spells CASSLVKGTNTGELFF. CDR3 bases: TGTGCCAGCAGCTTAGTAAAGGGTACTAACACCGGGGAGCTGTTTTTT. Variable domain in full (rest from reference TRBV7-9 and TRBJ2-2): DTGVSQNPRHKITKRGQNVTFRCDPISEHNRLYWYRQTLGQGPEFLTYFQNEAQLEKSRLLSDRFSAERPKGSFSTLEIQRTEQGDSAMYLCASSLVKGTNTGELFFGEGSRLTVL.

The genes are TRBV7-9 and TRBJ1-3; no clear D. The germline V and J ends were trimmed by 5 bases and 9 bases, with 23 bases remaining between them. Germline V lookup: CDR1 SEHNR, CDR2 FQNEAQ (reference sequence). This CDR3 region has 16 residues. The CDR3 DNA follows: TGTGCCAGCAGCACCCTAGGAAACGCTGGATTAGTCACCATATATTTT. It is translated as CASSTLGNAGLVTIYF.

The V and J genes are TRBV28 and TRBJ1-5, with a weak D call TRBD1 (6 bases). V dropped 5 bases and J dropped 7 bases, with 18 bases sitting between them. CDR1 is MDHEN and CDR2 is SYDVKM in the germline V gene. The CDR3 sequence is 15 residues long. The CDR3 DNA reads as TGTGCCAGCAGTCGGACCACAGGGAAATGGCAGCCCCAGCATTTT. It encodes CASSRTTGKWQPQHF.

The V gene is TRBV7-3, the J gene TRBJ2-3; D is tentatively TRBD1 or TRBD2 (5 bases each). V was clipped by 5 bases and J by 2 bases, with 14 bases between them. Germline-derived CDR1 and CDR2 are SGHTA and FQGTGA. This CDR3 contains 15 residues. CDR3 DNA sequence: TGTGCCAGCAGCCGCCGGGACGGCCCCACAGATACGCAGTATTTT. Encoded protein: CASSRRDGPTDTQYF.

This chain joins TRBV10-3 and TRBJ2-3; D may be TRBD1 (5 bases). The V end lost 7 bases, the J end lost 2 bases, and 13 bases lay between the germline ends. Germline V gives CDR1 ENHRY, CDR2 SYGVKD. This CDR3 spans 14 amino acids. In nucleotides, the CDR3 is TGTGCCATCAAGGCAGGGATGGTCACAGATACGCAGTATTTT. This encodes CAIKAGMVTDTQYF.

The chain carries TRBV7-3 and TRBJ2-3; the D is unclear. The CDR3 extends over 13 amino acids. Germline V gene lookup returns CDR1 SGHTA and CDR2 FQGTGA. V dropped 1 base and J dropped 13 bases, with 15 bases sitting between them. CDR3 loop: CASSLSPGSAEYF. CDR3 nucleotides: TGTGCCAGCAGCTTAAGTCCTGGCAGCGCGGAGTATTTT.

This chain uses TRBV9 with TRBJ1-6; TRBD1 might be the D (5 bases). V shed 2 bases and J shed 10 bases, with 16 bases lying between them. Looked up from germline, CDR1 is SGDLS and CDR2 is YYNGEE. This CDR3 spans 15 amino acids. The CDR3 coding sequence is TGTGCCAGCAGCGTTGAGGGGTATGGAGAATCACCCCTCCACTTT. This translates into CASSVEGYGESPLHF. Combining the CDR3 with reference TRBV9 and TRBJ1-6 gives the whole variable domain DSGVTQTPKHLITATGQRVTLRCSPRSGDLSVYWYQQSLDQGLQFLIQYYNGEERAKGNILERFSAQQFPDLHSELNLSSLELGDSALYFCASSVEGYGESPLHFGNGTRLTVT.

CDR3 nucleotide sequence: TGTGCCAGCAGCTTAGGCCTAGCGGCGGGGAATGAGCAGTTCTTC. It translates to CASSLGLAAGNEQFF. The chain links TRBV7-8 to TRBJ2-1; TRBD2 matches 7 bases. With 1 base clipped from V and 7 bases from J, the junction kept 7 bases outside the gene matches. Germline assignment: CDR1 SGHVS and CDR2 FQNEAQ. This CDR3 has 15 amino acids.

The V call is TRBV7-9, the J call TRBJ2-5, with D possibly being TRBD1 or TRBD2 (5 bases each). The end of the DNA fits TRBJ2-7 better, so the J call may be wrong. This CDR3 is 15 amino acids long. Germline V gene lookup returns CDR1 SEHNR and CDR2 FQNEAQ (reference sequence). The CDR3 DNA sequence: TGTGCCAGCAGCCTTGGGACGGGGAGCTCCTACGAGCAGTACTTC. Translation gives CASSLGTGSSYEQYF.

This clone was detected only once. The CDR3 protein is CASSYPIDGWGYTF. The CDR3 DNA sequence: TGTGCCAGCAGCTATCCCATTGACGGATGGGGCTACACCTTC. The chain couples TRBV11-2 to TRBJ1-2, with D hard to call. The CDR3 covers 14 residues. Trimming pared 4 bases from V and 8 bases from J, leaving 17 bases between. CDR1 and CDR2 (germline): SGHAT, FQNNGV.

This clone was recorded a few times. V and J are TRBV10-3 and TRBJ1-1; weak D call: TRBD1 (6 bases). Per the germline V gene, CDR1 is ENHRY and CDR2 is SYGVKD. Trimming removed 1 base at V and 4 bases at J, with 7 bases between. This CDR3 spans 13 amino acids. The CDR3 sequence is CAISELGGTEAFF. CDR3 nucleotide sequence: TGTGCCATCAGTGAGTTAGGGGGCACTGAAGCTTTCTTT.

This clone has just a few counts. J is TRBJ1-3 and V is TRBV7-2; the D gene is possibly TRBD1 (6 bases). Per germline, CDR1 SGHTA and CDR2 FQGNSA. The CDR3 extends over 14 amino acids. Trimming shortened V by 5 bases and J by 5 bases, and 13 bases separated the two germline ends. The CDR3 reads CASSPTGSRNTIYF. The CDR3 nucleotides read TGTGCCAGCAGCCCCACAGGGAGCAGAAACACCATATATTTT.

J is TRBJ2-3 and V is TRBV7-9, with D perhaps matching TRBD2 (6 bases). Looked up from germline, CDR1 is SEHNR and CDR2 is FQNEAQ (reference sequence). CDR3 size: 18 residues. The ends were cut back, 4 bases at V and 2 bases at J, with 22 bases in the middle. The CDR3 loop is CASSSSSGGVPLTDTQYF. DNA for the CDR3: TGTGCCAGCAGCTCCTCATCCGGCGGGGTGCCCCTCACAGATACGCAGTATTTT.

The CDR3 nucleotides are TGCGCCAGCAGCCAAGAAGGGAGCGGGATTATCTACGAGCAGTACTTC. It encodes CASSQEGSGIIYEQYF. The chain is built from TRBV4-1 and TRBJ2-7, with 7 bases identical to TRBD2. The CDR3 has 16 residues. CDR1 MGHRA and CDR2 YSYEKL come from the germline V gene. Losses at the gene ends were 0 bases for V and 3 bases for J; bases not matched to a gene: 8.

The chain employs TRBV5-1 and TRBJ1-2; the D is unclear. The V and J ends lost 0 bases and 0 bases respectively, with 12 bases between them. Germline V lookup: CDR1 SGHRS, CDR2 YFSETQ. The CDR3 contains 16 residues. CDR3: CASSLATPTANYGYTF. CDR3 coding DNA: TGCGCCAGCAGCTTGGCCACGCCGACGGCTAACTATGGCTACACCTTC.

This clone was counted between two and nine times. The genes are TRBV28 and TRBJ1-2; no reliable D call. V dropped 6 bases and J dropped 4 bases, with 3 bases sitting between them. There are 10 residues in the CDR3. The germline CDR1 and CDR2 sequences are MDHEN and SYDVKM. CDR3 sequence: CASSSYGYTF. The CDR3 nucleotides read TGTGCCAGCAGCAGCTATGGCTACACCTTC.

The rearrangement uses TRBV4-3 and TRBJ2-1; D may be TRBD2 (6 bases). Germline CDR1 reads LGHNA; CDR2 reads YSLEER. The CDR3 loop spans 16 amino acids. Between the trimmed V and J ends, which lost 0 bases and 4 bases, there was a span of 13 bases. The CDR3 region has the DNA TGCGCCAGCAGCCAAGATGGGGGGTCCTCGTACAATGAGCAGTTCTTC. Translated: CASSQDGGSSYNEQFF.

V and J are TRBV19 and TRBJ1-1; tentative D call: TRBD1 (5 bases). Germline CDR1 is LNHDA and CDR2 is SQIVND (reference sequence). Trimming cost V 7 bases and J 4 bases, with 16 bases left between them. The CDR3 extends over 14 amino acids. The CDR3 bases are TGTGCCAGTACCTCTGGGGGGGGAGCCACTGAAGCTTTCTTT. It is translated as CASTSGGGATEAFF. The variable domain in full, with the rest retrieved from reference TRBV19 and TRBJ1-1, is DGGITQSPKYLFRKEGQNVTLSCEQNLNHDAMYWYRQDPGQGLRLIYYSQIVNDFQKGDIAEGYSVSREKKESFPLTVTSAQKNPTAFYLCASTSGGGATEAFFGQGTRLTVV.

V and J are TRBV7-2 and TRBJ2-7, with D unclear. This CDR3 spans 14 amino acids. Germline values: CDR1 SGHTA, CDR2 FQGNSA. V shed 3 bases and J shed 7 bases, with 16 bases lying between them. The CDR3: CASSFQSGLEEQYF. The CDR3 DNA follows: TGTGCCAGCAGCTTCCAATCCGGGCTTGAAGAGCAGTACTTC.

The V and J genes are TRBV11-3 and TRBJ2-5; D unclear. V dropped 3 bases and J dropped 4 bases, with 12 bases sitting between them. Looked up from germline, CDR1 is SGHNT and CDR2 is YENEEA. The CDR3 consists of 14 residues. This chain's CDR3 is CASSFSTTGETQYF. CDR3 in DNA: TGTGCCAGCAGCTTTTCGACCACGGGAGAGACCCAGTACTTC.

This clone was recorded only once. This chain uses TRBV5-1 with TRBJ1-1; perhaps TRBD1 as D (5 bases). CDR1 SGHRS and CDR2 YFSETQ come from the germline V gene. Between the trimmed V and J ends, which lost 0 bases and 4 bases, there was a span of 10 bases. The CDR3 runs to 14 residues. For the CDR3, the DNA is TGCGCCAGCAGCTTGGCCCAGGGCACCACTGAAGCTTTCTTT. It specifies CASSLAQGTTEAFF.

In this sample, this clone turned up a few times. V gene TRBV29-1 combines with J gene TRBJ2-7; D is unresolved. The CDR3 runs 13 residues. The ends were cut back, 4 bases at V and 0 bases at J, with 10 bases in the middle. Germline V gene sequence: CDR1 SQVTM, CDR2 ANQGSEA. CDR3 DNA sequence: TGCAGCGTTGTCCCGAGGAGCTCCTACGAGCAGTACTTC. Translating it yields CSVVPRSSYEQYF.

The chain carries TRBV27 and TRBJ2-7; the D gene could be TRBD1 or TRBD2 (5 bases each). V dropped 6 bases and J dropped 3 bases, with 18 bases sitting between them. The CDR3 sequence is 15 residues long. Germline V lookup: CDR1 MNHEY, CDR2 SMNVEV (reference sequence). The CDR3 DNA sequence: TGTGCCAGCAGCGGGTGGGACCCAGGCCACTACGAGCAGTACTTC. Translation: CASSGWDPGHYEQYF.

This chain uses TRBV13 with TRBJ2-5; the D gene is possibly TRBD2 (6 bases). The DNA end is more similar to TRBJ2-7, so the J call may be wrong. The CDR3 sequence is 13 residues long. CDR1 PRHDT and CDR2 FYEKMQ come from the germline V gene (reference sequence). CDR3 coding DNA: TGTGCCAGCAGCTTGGAGACTAGCTACGAGCAGTACTTC. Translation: CASSLETSYEQYF.

The CDR3 spells CASSRTVLKAQYF. The CDR3 bases are TGTGCCAGCAGTCGGACAGTACTAAAGGCCCAGTACTTC. The rearrangement joins TRBV6-5 to TRBJ2-5; a weak D match, TRBD1 (6 bases). The CDR3 consists of 13 residues. With 5 bases removed from V and 9 bases from J, the gap between germline ends came to 16 bases. Looked up from germline, CDR1 is MNHEY and CDR2 is SVGAGI.

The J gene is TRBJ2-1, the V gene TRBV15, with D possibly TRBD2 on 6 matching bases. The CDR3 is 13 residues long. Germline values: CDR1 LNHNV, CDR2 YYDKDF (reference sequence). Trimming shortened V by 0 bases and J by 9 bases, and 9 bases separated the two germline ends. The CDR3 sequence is CATSRDQEGEQFF. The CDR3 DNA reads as TGTGCCACCAGCAGAGATCAGGAGGGTGAGCAGTTCTTC.

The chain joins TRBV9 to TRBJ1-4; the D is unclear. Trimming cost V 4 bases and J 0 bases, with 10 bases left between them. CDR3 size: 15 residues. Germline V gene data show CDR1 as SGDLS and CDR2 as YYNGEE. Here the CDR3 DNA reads TGTGCCAGCAGCCCCCGGGGAGCAACTAATGAAAAACTGTTTTTT. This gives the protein CASSPRGATNEKLFF.

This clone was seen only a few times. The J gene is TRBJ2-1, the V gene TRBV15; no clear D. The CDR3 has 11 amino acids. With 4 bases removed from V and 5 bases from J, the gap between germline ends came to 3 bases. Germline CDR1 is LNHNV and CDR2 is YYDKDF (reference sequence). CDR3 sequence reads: CATSINNEQFF. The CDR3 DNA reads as TGTGCCACCAGCATTAACAATGAGCAGTTCTTC.

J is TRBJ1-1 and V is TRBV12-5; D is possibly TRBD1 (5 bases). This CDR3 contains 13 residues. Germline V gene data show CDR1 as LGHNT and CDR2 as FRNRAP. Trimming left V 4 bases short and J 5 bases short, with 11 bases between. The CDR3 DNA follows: TGTGCTAGTGGTTGGGGACTTGATACTGAAGCTTTCTTT. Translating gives CASGWGLDTEAFF.